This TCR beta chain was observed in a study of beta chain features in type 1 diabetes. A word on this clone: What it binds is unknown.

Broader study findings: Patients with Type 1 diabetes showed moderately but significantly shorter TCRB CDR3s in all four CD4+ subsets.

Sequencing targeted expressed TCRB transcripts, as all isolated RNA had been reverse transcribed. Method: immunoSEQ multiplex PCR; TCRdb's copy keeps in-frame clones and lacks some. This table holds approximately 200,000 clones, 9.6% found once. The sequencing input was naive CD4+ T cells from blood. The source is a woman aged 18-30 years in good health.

The DNA for the CDR3 is TGCGCCAGCAGCTTGGCTAGACAGGGAGGCTACGAGCAGTACTTC. This gives the protein CASSLARQGGYEQYF. This rearrangement joins TRBV5-1 to TRBJ2-7, with D maybe TRBD1 (7 bases). The CDR3 spans 15 residues. V was trimmed by 0 bases and J by 3 bases, leaving 13 bases between them. Germline values: CDR1 SGHRS, CDR2 YFSETQ.